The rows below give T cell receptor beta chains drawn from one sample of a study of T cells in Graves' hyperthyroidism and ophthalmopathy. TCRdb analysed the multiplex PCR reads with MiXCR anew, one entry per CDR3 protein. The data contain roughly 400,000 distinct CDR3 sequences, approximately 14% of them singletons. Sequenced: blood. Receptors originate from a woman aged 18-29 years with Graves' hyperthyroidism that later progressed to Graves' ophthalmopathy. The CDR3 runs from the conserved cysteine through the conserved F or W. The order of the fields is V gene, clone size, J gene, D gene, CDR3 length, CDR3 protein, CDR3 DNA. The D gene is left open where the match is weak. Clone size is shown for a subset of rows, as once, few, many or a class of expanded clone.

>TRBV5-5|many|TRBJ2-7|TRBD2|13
CASSFAGAHEQYF
TGTGCCAGCAGCTTCGCGGGAGCTCACGAGCAGTACTTC
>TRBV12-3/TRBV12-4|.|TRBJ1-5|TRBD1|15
CASSRTGGVGQPQHF
TGTGCCAGCAGTCGTACAGGGGGAGTAGGTCAGCCCCAGCATTTT
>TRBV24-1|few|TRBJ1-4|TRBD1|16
CATSDPGAQGNEKLFF
TGTGCCACCAGTGATCCTGGGGCACAGGGGAATGAAAAACTGTTTTTT
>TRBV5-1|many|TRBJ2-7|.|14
CASSPRGEAREQYF
TGCGCCAGCAGCCCTAGGGGGGAGGCACGCGAGCAGTACTTC
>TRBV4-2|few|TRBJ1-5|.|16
CASSQDLSPSNQPQHF
TGTGCCAGCAGCCAAGATCTCAGCCCTAGCAATCAGCCCCAGCATTTT
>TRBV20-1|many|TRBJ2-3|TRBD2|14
CSASLTSAADTQYF
TGCAGTGCTAGCTTGACTAGCGCGGCAGATACGCAGTATTTT
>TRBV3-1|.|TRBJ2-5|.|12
CASSQEYWTQYF
TGTGCCAGCAGCCAAGAGTACTGGACCCAGTACTTC
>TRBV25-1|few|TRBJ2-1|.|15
CASSEYWDEYNEQFF
TGTGCCAGCAGTGAATATTGGGACGAATACAATGAGCAGTTCTTC
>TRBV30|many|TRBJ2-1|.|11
CAWRAYNEQFF
TGTGCCTGGAGGGCTTACAATGAGCAGTTCTTC
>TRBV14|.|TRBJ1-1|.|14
CASSLVGVGAEAFF
TGTGCCAGCAGCCTGGTTGGCGTAGGGGCTGAAGCTTTCTTT
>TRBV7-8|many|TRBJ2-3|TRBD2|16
CASSFSIAGDTDTQYF
TGTGCCAGCAGCTTTTCTATCGCGGGAGACACAGATACGCAGTATTTT
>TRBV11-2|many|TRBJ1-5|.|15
CASSLEGNGYQPQHF
TGTGCCAGCAGCTTAGAGGGGAATGGCTATCAGCCCCAGCATTTT
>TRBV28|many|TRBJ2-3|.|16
CASSLYPRGRTDTQYF
TGTGCCAGCAGTTTATATCCCCGCGGTCGCACAGATACGCAGTATTTT
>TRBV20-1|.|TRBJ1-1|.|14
CSARSAGPNTEAFF
TGCAGTGCTAGAAGCGCAGGCCCAAACACTGAAGCTTTCTTT
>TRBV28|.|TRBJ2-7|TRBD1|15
CASSSPGQGFLKQYF
TGTGCCAGCAGCTCCCCGGGACAGGGCTTCTTGAAGCAGTACTTC
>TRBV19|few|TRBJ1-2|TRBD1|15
CASTPLNRGTYGYTF
TGTGCCAGTACCCCCCTGAACAGGGGTACCTATGGCTACACCTTC
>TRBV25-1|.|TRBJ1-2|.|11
CASSEGGGYTF
TGTGCCAGCAGTGAAGGGGGTGGCTACACCTTC
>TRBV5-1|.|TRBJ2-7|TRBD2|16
CASSDGGGLASYEQYF
TGCGCCAGCAGCGACGGGGGGGGTCTAGCGAGCTACGAGCAGTACTTC
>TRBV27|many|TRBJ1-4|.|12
CASRSSDEKLFF
TGTGCCAGCAGATCGTCGGACGAAAAACTGTTTTTT
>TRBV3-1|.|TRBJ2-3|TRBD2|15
CASSPSGDSTDTQYF
TGTGCCAGCAGCCCTAGCGGAGATAGCACAGATACGCAGTATTTT
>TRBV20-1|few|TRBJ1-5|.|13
CSAPLRGAMAQHF
TGCAGTGCCCCCCTTCGGGGGGCAATGGCCCAGCATTTT
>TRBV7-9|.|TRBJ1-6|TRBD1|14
CASSSGQGLSPLHF
TGTGCCAGCAGCTCCGGACAGGGTTTGTCACCCCTCCACTTT
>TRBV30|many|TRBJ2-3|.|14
CAWSHRLNTDTQYF
TGTGCCTGGAGCCACAGATTAAACACAGATACGCAGTATTTT
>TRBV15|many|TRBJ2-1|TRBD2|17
CATSRDGSGRAYNEQFF
TGTGCCACCAGCAGAGATGGGAGCGGGAGGGCCTACAATGAGCAGTTCTTC
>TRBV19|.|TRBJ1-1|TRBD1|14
CASSIRQGNTEAFF
TGTGCCAGTAGTATCCGACAGGGGAACACTGAAGCTTTCTTT
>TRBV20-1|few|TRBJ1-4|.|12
CSATRGLEKLFF
TGCAGTGCCACAAGAGGACTTGAAAAACTGTTTTTT
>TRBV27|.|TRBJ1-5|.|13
CASSLSVGQPQHF
TGTGCCAGCAGTTTATCAGTTGGTCAGCCCCAGCATTTT
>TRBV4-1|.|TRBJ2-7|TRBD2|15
CASSPLAGEADEQYF
TGCGCCAGCAGCCCCTTAGCGGGAGAGGCAGACGAGCAGTACTTC
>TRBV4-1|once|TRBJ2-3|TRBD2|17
CASSRLPGLAGTDTQYF
TGCGCCAGCAGCCGATTACCGGGACTAGCGGGAACAGATACGCAGTATTTT
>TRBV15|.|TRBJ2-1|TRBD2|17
CATSRDLVSGAYNEQFF
TGTGCCACCAGCAGAGATTTGGTTAGCGGGGCCTACAATGAGCAGTTCTTC
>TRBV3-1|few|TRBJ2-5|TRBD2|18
CASSQEGWLAGSQETQYF
TGTGCCAGCAGCCAAGAAGGGTGGCTAGCGGGGTCTCAAGAGACCCAGTACTTC